The 9 T cell receptor beta chains below come from one sample, sequenced in a study of T cells in tuberculosis. Assay used: immunoSEQ multiplex PCR; TCRdb lists only in-frame clones, some missing. The table has 25,000 to 35,000 clones, roughly 90% seen once. The source material was PBMCs. Source of these receptors: a donor between 10 and 29 years old with latent tuberculosis or without tuberculosis infection. Some clones in this sample may be carry-over from other donors' samples.

J is TRBJ2-1 and V is TRBV18, with 9 bases identical to TRBD1. After removal of 1 base from V and 7 bases from J, the junction contained 2 bases not matched to a gene. CDR1 is KGHSH, CDR2 LQKENI, per germline. This CDR3 is 14 amino acids long. The CDR3, as DNA: TGTGCCAGCTCACCACGGACAGGGGTGAATGAGCAGTTCTTC. It translates to CASSPRTGVNEQFF.

This clone was detected a few times. In DNA form, the CDR3 reads TGTGCCAGCAGTTTCGCTAGCGGGAGTTACGCAGATACGCAGTATTTT. Translating it yields CASSFASGSYADTQYF. The chain recombines TRBV2 with TRBJ2-3; TRBD2 agrees at 10 bases. The germline gives CDR1 SNHLY, CDR2 FYNNEI. The CDR3 totals 16 residues. The ends lost 5 bases at V and 4 bases at J; junction bases unmatched: 9.

The V call is TRBV14, the J call TRBJ2-3; TRBD2 aligns across 11 bases. Germline V gene sequence: CDR1 SGHDN, CDR2 FVKESK. Trimming cost V 4 bases and J 4 bases; bases outside gene matches: 4. The CDR3 runs 15 residues. Written as DNA, the CDR3 is TGTGCCAGCAGCCTTACTAGCGGGAGCTCAGATACGCAGTATTTT. This gives the protein CASSLTSGSSDTQYF.

The chain couples TRBV6-6 to TRBJ2-7; D is possibly TRBD1 (6 bases). The CDR3 extends over 14 amino acids. CDR1 and CDR2 (germline): MNHNY, SVGAGI (reference sequence). V gave up 0 bases and J gave up 4 bases, with 10 bases separating them. DNA of the CDR3: TGTGCCAGCAGTTACTCGGACAGAGTTTACGAGCAGTACTTC. Its translation is CASSYSDRVYEQYF.

The rearrangement joins TRBV19 to TRBJ2-7, with 10 bases that match TRBD1. Germline V gene data show CDR1 as LNHDA and CDR2 as SQIVND (reference sequence). This CDR3 contains 18 residues. V shed 5 bases and J 5 bases; nucleotides not matched to a gene: 18. DNA of the CDR3: TGTGCCAGTAGTGACCCCGGGACAGGGGAAACCTTTGGGGACGAGCAGTACTTC. Its translation: CASSDPGTGETFGDEQYF.

J is TRBJ2-3 and V is TRBV2; TRBD2 might be the D (6 bases). The CDR3 is 15 amino acids. With 3 bases removed from V and 10 bases from J, the gap between germline ends came to 20 bases. Germline-derived CDR1 and CDR2 are SNHLY and FYNNEI. This CDR3 is CASSDTGTHLFAQYF. The CDR3 bases are TGTGCCAGCAGTGACACCGGGACTCACCTCTTCGCGCAGTATTTT. Looking up the rest from reference TRBV2 and TRBJ2-3 gives the full variable domain: EPEVTQTPSHQVTQMGQEVILRCVPISNHLYFYWYRQILGQKVEFLVSFYNNEISEKSEIFDDQFSVERPDGSNFTLKIRSTKLEDSAMYFCASSDTGTHLFAQYFGPGTRLTVL.

The rearrangement links TRBV30 to TRBJ2-2, with 10 bases aligning to TRBD1. CDR3 length: 13 residues. The germline V gene encodes CDR1 GTSNPN and CDR2 SVGIG (reference sequence). The ends lost 5 bases at V and 7 bases at J; junction bases unmatched: 4. The CDR3 loop is CAWAGQGVGELFF. In DNA form, the CDR3 reads TGTGCCTGGGCCGGACAGGGGGTCGGGGAGCTGTTTTTT. Looking up the rest from reference TRBV30 and TRBJ2-2 gives the full variable domain: SQTIHQWPATLVQPVGSPLSLECTVEGTSNPNLYWYRQAAGRGLQLLFYSVGIGQISSEVPQNLSASRPQDRQFILSSKKLLLSDSGFYLCAWAGQGVGELFFGEGSRLTVL.

The chain employs TRBV6-5 and TRBJ1-3; tentative D call: TRBD1 (5 bases). From germline, CDR1 is MNHEY and CDR2 SVGAGI. The ends were cut back, 4 bases at V and 5 bases at J, with 12 bases in the middle. The CDR3 extends over 14 amino acids. CDR3 nucleotides: TGTGCCAGCAGTTTAGACAGCTTACGAAACACCATATATTTT. Translation: CASSLDSLRNTIYF.

The chain recombines TRBV5-4 with TRBJ1-2; maybe TRBD1 (5 bases). V dropped 4 bases and J dropped 7 bases, with 11 bases sitting between them. Germline lookup yields CDR1 SGHNT and CDR2 YYREEE (reference sequence). The CDR3 contains 12 residues. CDR3 in DNA: TGTGCCAGCAGCGCAGGGTTAGCTGGCTACACCTTC. Its translation: CASSAGLAGYTF.